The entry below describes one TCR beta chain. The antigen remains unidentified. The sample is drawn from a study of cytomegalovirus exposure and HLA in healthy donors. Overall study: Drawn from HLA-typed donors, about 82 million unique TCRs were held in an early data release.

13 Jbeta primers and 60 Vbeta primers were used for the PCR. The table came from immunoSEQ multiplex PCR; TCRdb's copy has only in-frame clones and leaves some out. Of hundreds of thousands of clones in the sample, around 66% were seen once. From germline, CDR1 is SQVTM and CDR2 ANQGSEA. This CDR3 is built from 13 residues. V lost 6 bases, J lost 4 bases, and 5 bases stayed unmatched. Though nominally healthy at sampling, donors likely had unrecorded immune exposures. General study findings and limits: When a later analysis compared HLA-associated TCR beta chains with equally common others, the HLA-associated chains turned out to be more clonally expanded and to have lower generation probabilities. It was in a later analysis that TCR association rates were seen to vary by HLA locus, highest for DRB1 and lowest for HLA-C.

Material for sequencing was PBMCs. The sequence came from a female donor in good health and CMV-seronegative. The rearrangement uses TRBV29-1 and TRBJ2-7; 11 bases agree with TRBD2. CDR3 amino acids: CSVFTSGSYEQYF. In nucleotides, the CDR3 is TGCAGCGTCTTCACTAGCGGGAGTTACGAGCAGTACTTC.